This entry describes one TCR beta chain. The entry originates in a study of blood T cell repertoires in COVID-19. Using immunoSEQ multiplex PCR, the repertoire was profiled, and TCRdb retains in-frame clones only, with some absent. In the table there are around 97,000 clones, about 87% of which are singletons. Germline-derived CDR1 and CDR2 are LNHNV and YYDKDF (reference sequence). This CDR3 is 14 amino acids long. Trimming removed 0 bases at V and 2 bases at J, with 8 bases between. Specimen: peripheral blood. The TCR was taken from a human donor in a cohort sampled during active COVID-19. V usage is TRBV15 and J usage is TRBJ2-7; D is undetermined. CDR3 DNA sequence: TGTGCCACCAGCAGAGATCGGGTGACCTACGAGCAGTACTTC. It codes for CATSRDRVTYEQYF. Drawing the rest from reference TRBV15 and TRBJ2-7, the complete variable domain is DAMVIQNPRYQVTQFGKPVTLSCSQTLNHNVMYWYQQKSSQAPKLLFHYYDKDFNNEADTPDNFQSRRPNTSFCFLDIRSPGLGDTAMYLCATSRDRVTYEQYFGPGTRLTVT.